This T cell receptor (beta chain) was obtained from a study of somatic mutations in cytotoxic T cells in rheumatoid arthritis. Study-wide background: Purity of nearly 100% was reached when some V beta antibody-stained T-cell populations were flow-sorted, including V beta1+ cells sequenced for TCRB.

Details on this clone: Its specificity is unknown.

Germline V gene lookup returns CDR1 SGDLS and CDR2 YYNGEE. The ends were cut back, 3 bases at V and 6 bases at J, with 16 bases in the middle. The CDR3 loop spans 15 amino acids. The protocol was immunoSEQ multiplex PCR, while the TCRdb copy is restricted to in-frame clones and leaves out a portion. The repertoire includes under 20,000 clones, less than 85% of them detected once, and 11% to 15% sits in the top ten. The study, taken as a whole, reports: CD8+ clonality rose with age in rheumatoid arthritis patients, unlike in healthy controls.

The sequencing input was CD8+ T cells sorted from blood. This chain uses TRBV9 with TRBJ1-5; D may be TRBD1 (5 bases). The clonotype comes from an adult with rheumatoid arthritis. This chain's CDR3 is CASSEGPGSGQPQHF. The DNA for the CDR3 is TGTGCCAGCAGCGAGGGGCCCGGAAGTGGTCAGCCCCAGCATTTT.